This T cell receptor (beta chain) was recovered during a study of CD8 T cells in Susac syndrome (dated by TCRdb to about 2019). As for the study more broadly: The study used repertoire sequencing to test whether antigen drove CD8+ T cell activation and differentiation in Susac syndrome. Study-level results and caveats: The TCR sequencing and HLA analysis was acknowledged to have included a relatively small number of individuals.

Peripheral blood CD8+ and CD4+ T cells from healthy donors, Susac syndrome patients and multiple sclerosis patients were profiled by high-throughput TCR beta sequencing. The healthy donors served as controls matched for age and sex. Bulk CD8+ and CD4+ T cells were purified magnetically by negative isolation, whereas CD8+ TEMRA cells were enriched by FACS. Blood was drawn into EDTA tubes, processed within 24 hours, and PBMCs were isolated by density gradient centrifugation. PBMCs intended for TCR sequencing were cryopreserved in liquid nitrogen and were subsequently thawed in a 37 degrees C water bath. The sorted or isolated CD4+, CD8+ and CD8+ TEMRA cells reached a purity of at least 90%. RNA was extracted using the RNeasy kit, and about 0.45 to 1 ug of the RNA was reverse transcribed with random hexamers. TCR beta CDR3 regions were amplified with the immunoSEQ multiplex PCR assay covering 54 Vbeta and 13 Jbeta segments. PCR amplification bias was corrected by using a synthetic template baseline for primer optimization and computational correction. The study's own analysis went as follows. Reads were annotated to V, D and J genes per IMGT and analyzed with immunoSEQ Analyzer, keeping only productive sequences. To calculate clonality, Shannon entropy was normalized by log2 of the number of productive unique sequences and then subtracted from one. For each patient and control, public and private clones were evaluated within the 100 most prevalent clones. A clone was defined as Susac-specific if it was absent from the healthy and MS cohorts, from 1052 published viral clones and from other ImmuneACCESS disease sequences. TCRdb passed the public sequencing reads through fastp at Q25 and MiXCR, retaining productive beta sequences. Identical CDR3 protein sequences are pooled into one entry, listed with their most common genes and DNA. These V and J calls originate from TCRdb's pipeline instead of the authors' own analysis. The sample table lists over 95,000 distinct CDR3 sequences, 80% to 95% of them with a count of one. The ten largest account for about 0.15% of the sample.

For this clonotype: There is no known antigen for this receptor. The sample holds no much larger clone one base away, and base qualities are not on file.

CDR1 and CDR2 were assigned from the germline V gene as SQVTM and ANQGSEA. Taken from cysteine to phenylalanine, the CDR3 has 10 residues. Just the 30-base CDR3 DNA is kept, in frame starting at base 1. Trimming at the junction amounts to 5 bases on V and 5 bases on J, and the germline ends lie 4 bases apart. The receptor was isolated from a human donor in good health. The V and J genes are TRBV29-1 and TRBJ2-1, with the D gene not confidently named. The sample comprised CD4+ T cells from PBMCs. The CDR3 sequence is CSVFNNEQFF. At the DNA level, the sequence is TGCAGCGTTTTCAACAATGAGCAGTTCTTC.